This entry is about one TCR beta chain. This sample is part of a study of blood T cell repertoires in COVID-19. For the study at large: The cDNA or gDNA used as material had been derived from T cells, B-cell-depleted T cells, or PBMCs.

Per the study methods: Quantification of nucleated cells was approximated via reference gene primer amplification. Libraries were prepared by immunoSEQ multiplex PCR; TCRdb keeps only in-frame clonotypes and omits some of them. V, J and clone size are taken as reported in that table, and D and trimming were inferred from the DNA itself. The data show about 300,000 clones, 75% to 90% seen once. Trimming took off 2 bases at V and 1 base at J, with 5 bases between the two ends. Germline V gene lookup returns CDR1 SGHNT and CDR2 YENEEA. This CDR3 spans 13 amino acids. Sequenced sample: peripheral blood. J is TRBJ1-1 and V is TRBV11-3; no clear D gene. The sequence derives from a man aged 40-49 years with acute or convalescent COVID-19. In DNA form, the CDR3 reads TGTGCCAGCAGCTTACTAGCGAACACTGAAGCTTTCTTT. Protein: CASSLLANTEAFF.